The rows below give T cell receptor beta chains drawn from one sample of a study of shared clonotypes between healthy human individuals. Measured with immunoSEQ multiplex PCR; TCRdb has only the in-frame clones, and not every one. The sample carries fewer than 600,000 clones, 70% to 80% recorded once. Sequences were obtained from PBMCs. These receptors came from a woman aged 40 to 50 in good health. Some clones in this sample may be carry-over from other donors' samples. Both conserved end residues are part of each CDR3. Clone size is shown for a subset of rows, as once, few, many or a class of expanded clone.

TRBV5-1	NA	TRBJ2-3	CASSLGLAGADTQYF
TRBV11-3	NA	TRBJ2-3	CASSLGLAGVDTQYF
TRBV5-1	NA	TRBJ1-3	CASSQTGGSGNTIYF
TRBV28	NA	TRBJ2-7	CASSSPPRATKNSYEQYF
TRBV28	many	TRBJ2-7	CASSDLSGARREQYF
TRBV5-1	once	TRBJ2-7	CASSLGGGLAGVEQYF
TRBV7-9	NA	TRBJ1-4	CASSLLASTNEKLFF
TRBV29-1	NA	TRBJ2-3	CSVAPGPTDTQYF
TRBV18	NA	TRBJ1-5	CASSPTRNQPQHF
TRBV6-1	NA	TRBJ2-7	CASNKGRYSSYEQYF
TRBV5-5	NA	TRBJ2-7	CASSEGQGAAYEQYF
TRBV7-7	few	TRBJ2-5	CASSLRTGGQETQYF
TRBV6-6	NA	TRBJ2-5	CAAGQGRTVYQETQYF
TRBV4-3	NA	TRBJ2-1	CASSQDWIQEDYNEQFF
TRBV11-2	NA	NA	CASSRGYVNEQFF
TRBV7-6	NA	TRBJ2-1	CASSLADGSYNEQFF
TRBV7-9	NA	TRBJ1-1	CASRDPGLGMNTEAFF
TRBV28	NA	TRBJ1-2	CASSLGQDTYGYTF
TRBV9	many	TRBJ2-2	CASSVGTSDTGELFF
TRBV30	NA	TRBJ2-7	CAWQGAYEQYF
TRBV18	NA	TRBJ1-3	CASSPGTAISGNTIYF
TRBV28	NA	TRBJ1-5	CASSSGGGDGNQPQHF
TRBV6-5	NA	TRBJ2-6	CASTPGDFGANVLTF
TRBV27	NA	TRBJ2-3	CASSLSSGRARDTQYF
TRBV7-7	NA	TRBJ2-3	CASSLVGGTDTQYF
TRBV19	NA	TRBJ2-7	CASSMGQHTYEQYF
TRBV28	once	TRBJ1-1	CASSPPGGTGGSAFF
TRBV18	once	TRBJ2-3	CASSPLQGGYTDTQYF
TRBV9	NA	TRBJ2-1	CASSVELGSYNEQFF
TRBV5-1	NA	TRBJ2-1	CASSLKKREYNEQFF
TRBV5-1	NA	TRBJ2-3	CASSLSTDADTQYF
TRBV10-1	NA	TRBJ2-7	CASSESSSGQLYEQYF
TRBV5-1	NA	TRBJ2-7	CASSETSGSREQYF
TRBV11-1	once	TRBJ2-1	CASSLGTGTGVYNEQFF
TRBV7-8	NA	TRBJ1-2	CASSEEINYGYTF
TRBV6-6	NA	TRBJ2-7	CASTQGTPAYEQYF
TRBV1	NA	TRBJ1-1	CTSSRRMSRGDTEAFF
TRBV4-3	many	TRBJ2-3	CASSQDTSRNTQYF
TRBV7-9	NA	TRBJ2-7	CASSSSSGTWEQYF
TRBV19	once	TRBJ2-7	CASSGGHYEQYF
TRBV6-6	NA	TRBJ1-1	CASSYRGTVEAFF
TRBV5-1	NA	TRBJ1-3	CASSLDGDSGNTIYF
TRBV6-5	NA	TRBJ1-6	CATRDRNSPLHF
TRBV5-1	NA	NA	CASSLSGLAASASYEQYF
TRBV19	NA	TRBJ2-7	CASSTGDYEQYF
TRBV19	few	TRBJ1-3	CASSPAWGGSGNTIYF
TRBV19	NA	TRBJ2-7	CASSKISASSYEQYF